The clone carrying this T cell receptor beta chain was counted a few times. Its antigen is not identified. The sample originates from a study of CD8+ T cells in alopecia areata. Study context: The drug, oral tofacitinib, was given to treated patients at 5 to 10 mg twice daily. Study conclusions and caveats: TCRs were shared less clearly across patients than in mice, possibly for HLA-related reasons.

The CDR3 is made up of 13 amino acids. V lost 4 bases and J lost 8; bases outside the gene matches: 7. Alopecia areata patients gave lesional scalp punch biopsies and peripheral blood samples. The sequencing template was cDNA reverse transcribed from extracted RNA. Profiling relied on immunoSEQ multiplex PCR, and the TCRdb table lists in-frame clones only, not all of them. Counted here are roughly 200,000 clones, over 55% occurring once; the ten biggest clones make up 1.7%. Sequencing was performed on CD4+ T cells sorted from blood, taken at week 0. This TCR was recovered from a human donor with alopecia areata. This sequence joins TRBV23-1 and TRBJ1-2, with 7 bases lining up with TRBD1. TRBV23-1 is identified as an open reading frame with a role that is uncertain. This chain's CDR3 is CASSRRQGSGYTF. CDR3 coding DNA: TGCGCCAGCAGTCGTCGACAGGGTTCCGGCTACACCTTC.